Listed here are 19 T cell receptor beta chains from one sample, sequenced in a study of cytomegalovirus exposure and HLA in healthy donors. It was with 60 Vbeta and 13 Jbeta primers that the PCR ran. The assay was immunoSEQ multiplex PCR, and TCRdb's table has in-frame clones only and misses some. Of nearly 95,000 clones in the sample, roughly two thirds are singletons; the top ten hold under 8%. What was sequenced was PBMCs. Every receptor here comes from a woman younger than 45 in good health and CMV-seronegative.

The chain has TRBV7-9 and TRBJ2-1; 8 nucleotides match TRBD1. Trimming at V came to 2 bases and at J to 7 bases, leaving 4 bases not matched to a gene. The CDR3 covers 14 residues. Per the germline V gene, CDR1 is SEHNR and CDR2 is FQNEAQ (reference sequence). The CDR3 reads CASSLTRTGNEQFF. In DNA form, the CDR3 reads TGTGCCAGCAGCTTAACTAGGACAGGGAATGAGCAGTTCTTC.

The chain uses TRBV5-1 and TRBJ2-5; D possibly corresponds to TRBD2 (6 bases). Germline V CDR1 and CDR2: SGHRS, YFSETQ. The CDR3 length is 15 residues. The ends were cut back, 4 bases at V and 4 bases at J, with 17 bases in the middle. DNA for the CDR3: TGCGCCAGCAGCCCATCCGGGCAGGGAGGAGAGACCCAGTACTTC. Encoded protein: CASSPSGQGGETQYF.

The chain is built from TRBV5-1 and TRBJ2-3, with TRBD1 matching over 9 bases. From germline, CDR1 is SGHRS and CDR2 YFSETQ. The CDR3 loop spans 15 amino acids. V lost 2 bases to trimming and J lost 6 bases; unmatched junction nucleotides: 7. CDR3 region: CASSLPGQGMDTQYF. In DNA, the CDR3 is TGCGCCAGCAGCTTACCGGGACAGGGTATGGATACGCAGTATTTT.

The chain uses TRBV5-6 and TRBJ2-1; D is perhaps TRBD2 (6 bases). The CDR3 spans 14 residues. From germline, CDR1 is SGHDT and CDR2 YYEEEE. The ends were cut back, 2 bases at V and 7 bases at J, with 13 bases in the middle. The CDR3 DNA sequence: TGTGCCAGCAGCTTCGGCGGGATCGTAAATGAGCAGTTCTTC. The encoded protein is CASSFGGIVNEQFF.

This chain joins TRBV28 and TRBJ2-1, with 10 bases lining up with TRBD2. This CDR3 is built from 15 residues. Germline trimming cut 6 bases from V and 12 bases from J; bases unmatched to any gene: 14. Germline CDR1 is MDHEN and CDR2 is SYDVKM. The CDR3 region is CASSPRGSGGMRQFF. The CDR3, as DNA: TGTGCCAGCAGCCCCCGGGGTAGCGGGGGGATGAGGCAGTTCTTC.

This clone was observed a single time. This rearrangement joins TRBV28 to TRBJ2-1; 10 bases agree with TRBD2. CDR1 and CDR2 from the germline V gene are MDHEN and SYDVKM. Losses at the gene ends were 7 bases for V and 3 bases for J; bases not matched to a gene: 12. There are 17 residues in the CDR3. The CDR3 nucleotides are TGTGCCAGCACCCCCTCGGGACTAGCGAAATACTACAATGAGCAGTTCTTC. This translates into CASTPSGLAKYYNEQFF.

V is TRBV5-3 and J is TRBJ1-1; perhaps TRBD1 as D (6 bases). TRBV5-3 is marked as an open reading frame, function uncertain. This CDR3 has 13 residues. V was trimmed by 7 bases and J by 0 bases, leaving 10 bases between them. This chain's CDR3 is CARPGVLNTEAFF. The CDR3 DNA reads as TGTGCCAGACCAGGGGTTCTGAACACTGAAGCTTTCTTT.

This chain joins TRBV6-1 and TRBJ2-3; D gene ambiguous. V lost 3 bases and J 8 bases, leaving 9 bases between the germline ends. The CDR3 runs to 12 residues. The V gene's germline CDR1 is MNHNS and CDR2 SASEGT. The CDR3 is CASSEAGVTQYF. The DNA for the CDR3 is TGTGCCAGCAGTGAGGCTGGAGTTACGCAGTATTTT.

The V and J genes are TRBV30 and TRBJ1-1; D unclear. Germline assignment: CDR1 GTSNPN and CDR2 SVGIG (reference sequence). The germline V and J ends were trimmed by 0 bases and 8 bases, with 7 bases remaining between them. This CDR3 region has 11 residues. For the CDR3, the DNA is TGTGCCTGGAGTGTACTAGGGGAAGCTTTCTTT. This translates into CAWSVLGEAFF.

The chain recombines TRBV5-1 with TRBJ1-3; D is unclear. The CDR3 sequence is 17 residues long. Germline V gene sequence: CDR1 SGHRS, CDR2 YFSETQ. V lost 5 bases to trimming and J lost 0 bases, with 18 bases between them. CDR3: CASRSSGGSVSGNTIYF. CDR3 nucleotide sequence: TGCGCCAGCAGGTCGAGCGGAGGGTCAGTCTCTGGAAACACCATATATTTT.

This chain uses TRBV7-8 with TRBJ2-7; TRBD1 is a possible D gene (5 bases). Germline V lookup: CDR1 SGHVS, CDR2 FQNEAQ. Between the trimmed V and J ends, which lost 2 bases and 4 bases, there was a span of 18 bases. The CDR3 contains 16 residues. The CDR3 spells CASSLTKGRVGYEQYF. The CDR3 DNA sequence: TGTGCCAGCAGCTTAACGAAGGGCAGGGTTGGGTACGAGCAGTACTTC.

In regard to this clone: An end of the junction does not agree with germline; a read error may underlie this. Within the sample, other DNA sequences also encode this same CDR3. The chain employs TRBV29-1 and TRBJ2-7; 7 nucleotides match TRBD1. Germline assignment: CDR1 SQVTM and CDR2 ANQGSEA. This CDR3 is 15 amino acids long. Here the CDR3 reads CSVEDQGTETYEQYF. In DNA form, the CDR3 reads TGCAGCGTTGAAGATCAGGGGACAGAGACCTACGAACAGTACTTC.

This clone turned up a few times. The genes are TRBV6-1 and TRBJ1-4; D gene uncertain. The CDR3 consists of 13 residues. The V end was cut by 3 bases, the J end by 7 bases, with 9 bases between. Germline V gene data show CDR1 as MNHNS and CDR2 as SASEGT. The CDR3 sequence is CASSERGSEKLFF. In nucleotides, the CDR3 is TGTGCCAGCAGTGAGCGCGGTAGTGAAAAACTGTTTTTT.

This clone was seen only once. The chain links TRBV19 to TRBJ1-2; D gene uncertain. CDR1 LNHDA and CDR2 SQIVND come from the germline V gene (reference sequence). The V end was cut by 3 bases, the J end by 7 bases, with 24 bases between. This CDR3 has 17 residues. In DNA form, the CDR3 reads TGTGCCAGTAGTATCAACCCCCGGCAGGAGGGTTTGAGTGGCTACACCTTC. This encodes CASSINPRQEGLSGYTF.

This clone appeared a few times. V is TRBV23-1 and J is TRBJ2-6; D is perhaps TRBD1 (6 bases). TRBV23-1 is treated as an ORF (open reading frame) with a function not yet certain. This CDR3 has 19 amino acids. V lost 7 bases, J lost 0 bases, and 22 bases lay in between. The CDR3 region is CASNSAGVAFSSGANVLTF. DNA for the CDR3: TGCGCCAGCAACTCTGCAGGGGTGGCCTTCTCCTCTGGGGCCAACGTCCTGACTTTC.

The chain employs TRBV9 and TRBJ1-2; D is unresolved. The CDR3 spans 13 residues. Germline lookup yields CDR1 SGDLS and CDR2 YYNGEE. V lost 1 base and J 2 bases, leaving 6 bases between the germline ends. The CDR3 sequence is CASSVTENYGYTF. The CDR3 DNA reads TGTGCCAGCAGCGTAACAGAAAACTATGGCTACACCTTC.

The rearrangement joins TRBV29-1 to TRBJ2-7; 12 nucleotides match TRBD2. CDR1 SQVTM and CDR2 ANQGSEA come from the germline V gene. Unmatched junction bases numbered 4, after V lost 5 bases and J lost 2 bases. This CDR3 is 14 amino acids long. The CDR3 DNA reads as TGCAGCGTTACTAGCGGGAGGTTCCCCTACGAGCAGTACTTC. Translating it yields CSVTSGRFPYEQYF.

V usage is TRBV12-1 and J usage is TRBJ1-1; the D call of TRBD1 is as the table states it, not checked on the DNA. TRBV12-1 is a recognized pseudogene. This CDR3 has 17 residues. The CDR3 is CASTLGQGEEGGTEAFF. CDR3 DNA: TGTGCCAGCACTTTGGGGCAGGGGGAAGAGGGTGGTACTGAAGCTTTCTTT.

The rearrangement links TRBV27 to TRBJ2-3; D perhaps matches TRBD2 (6 bases). Trimming removed 7 bases from V and 0 bases from J, with 14 bases in between. The length of the CDR3 is 15 residues. The germline gives CDR1 MNHEY, CDR2 SMNVEV (reference sequence). The CDR3 spells CASTLWRGSTDTQYF. CDR3 nucleotides: TGTGCCAGCACACTCTGGCGGGGAAGCACAGATACGCAGTATTTT.